Below are 12 T cell receptor beta chains sequenced from a single sample in a study of blood T cell repertoires in COVID-19. The assay was immunoSEQ multiplex PCR, and TCRdb's table has in-frame clones only and misses some. The table lists about 140,000 clones, approximately 80% of them singletons. Sequenced input: peripheral blood. These TCRs come from a woman at least 80 years old with active or convalescent COVID-19.

V and J are TRBV27 and TRBJ1-5, with 7 nucleotides matching TRBD1. Looked up from germline, CDR1 is MNHEY and CDR2 is SMNVEV (reference sequence). The CDR3 loop spans 14 amino acids. Trimming took 10 bases from V and 1 from J; bases not matched to a gene: 7. CDR3 region: CATCLTGSNQPQHF. The CDR3 nucleotides are TGTGCCACCTGTCTGACAGGGAGCAATCAGCCCCAGCATTTT.

The rearrangement joins TRBV27 to TRBJ1-1; weak D call: TRBD1 (6 bases). The germline V and J ends were trimmed by 6 bases and 5 bases, with 19 bases remaining between them. The CDR3 has 15 amino acids. Germline V lookup: CDR1 MNHEY, CDR2 SMNVEV (reference sequence). For the CDR3, the DNA is TGTGCCAGCAGCACCACAGGGAGAGTTGGAACTGAAGCTTTCTTT. Translated: CASSTTGRVGTEAFF.

The chain recombines TRBV6-4 with TRBJ2-3; 15 bases agree with TRBD2. Looked up from germline, CDR1 is MRHNA and CDR2 is SNTAGT. V gave up 5 bases and J gave up 6 bases; unmatched junction bases: 12. The CDR3 covers 18 residues. The CDR3 spells CASSNRTSGGAVGDTQYF. The DNA of the CDR3 is TGTGCCAGCAGTAACCGGACTAGCGGGGGGGCAGTAGGGGATACGCAGTATTTT.

This chain's CDR3 is CASSPQSGGTPGTQYF. The CDR3 region has the DNA TGTGCCAGCTCACCCCAAAGCGGGGGTACCCCAGGGACCCAGTACTTC. The chain is built from TRBV18 and TRBJ2-5; 8 nucleotides align to TRBD2. J was trimmed by 7 bases and V by 3 bases; bases with no gene match: 13. The CDR3 covers 16 residues. Looked up from germline, CDR1 is KGHSH and CDR2 is LQKENI.

The chain employs TRBV19 and TRBJ1-1, with D possibly being TRBD1 (5 bases). The germline V gene has CDR1 LNHDA and CDR2 SQIVND (reference sequence). Deletions cut 7 bases from V and 6 bases from J, with 12 bases between. This CDR3 contains 12 residues. DNA for the CDR3: TGTGCCAGTAATAGGGGTCTCGCTGAAGCTTTCTTT. Encoded protein: CASNRGLAEAFF.

The V call is TRBV30, the J call TRBJ1-1, with 8 bases fitting TRBD1. Germline values: CDR1 GTSNPN, CDR2 SVGIG (reference sequence). The CDR3 has 15 amino acids. Unmatched junction bases numbered 10, after V lost 2 bases and J lost 5 bases. CDR3 sequence reads: CAWSTGRQGTTEAFF. The CDR3, as DNA: TGTGCCTGGAGTACAGGAAGACAGGGGACGACTGAAGCTTTCTTT.

This clone was picked up a small number of times. This chain uses TRBV5-1 with TRBJ1-2, with 8 bases that match TRBD1. Germline lookup yields CDR1 SGHRS and CDR2 YFSETQ. The ends lost 1 base at V and 4 bases at J; junction bases unmatched: 6. The CDR3 loop spans 15 amino acids. The CDR3 region is CASSLSGTGPYGYTF. In DNA form, the CDR3 reads TGCGCCAGCAGCTTGTCCGGGACAGGACCCTATGGCTACACCTTC.

The chain links TRBV6-5 to TRBJ1-1; TRBD1 might be the D (6 bases). This CDR3 has 15 residues. Germline-derived CDR1 and CDR2 are MNHEY and SVGAGI. V was pared by 6 bases and J by 0 bases, with 14 bases between. CDR3 loop: CASRNLRGMNTEAFF. As DNA, the CDR3 is TGTGCCAGCAGGAACCTCAGGGGCATGAACACTGAAGCTTTCTTT.

The chain uses TRBV7-2 and TRBJ1-1, with a possible D match to TRBD1 (5 bases). Germline CDR1 and CDR2: SGHTA and FQGNSA. V gave up 0 bases and J gave up 0 bases, with 8 bases separating them. The CDR3 contains 15 residues. The CDR3, as DNA: TGTGCCAGCAGCTTAGCAGGGGCGGTGAACACTGAAGCTTTCTTT. Its protein is CASSLAGAVNTEAFF.

The chain recombines TRBV18 with TRBJ2-4; D gene ambiguous. Per the germline V gene, CDR1 is KGHSH and CDR2 is LQKENI. The CDR3 runs 16 residues. V was trimmed by 5 bases and J by 0 bases, leaving 14 bases between them. The CDR3 bases are TGTGCCAGCTCAAGTCCCCAGAGACTAGCCAAAAACATTCAGTACTTC. Protein sequence: CASSSPQRLAKNIQYF.

V usage is TRBV19 and J usage is TRBJ1-5; 11 bases fit TRBD1. The trim removed 4 bases at V and 9 bases at J, leaving 8 bases unmatched. Germline V gene sequence: CDR1 LNHDA, CDR2 SQIVND (reference sequence). This CDR3 spans 15 amino acids. CDR3 DNA sequence: TGTGCCAGTAGTAAGGACAGGGGGCGTCTGAGGCCCCAGCATTTT. The encoded protein is CASSKDRGRLRPQHF.

This clone was seen repeatedly, ten times or more. The CDR3 reads CASSQIPGEKQYF. CDR3 sequence (DNA): TGCGCCAGCAGCCAGATACCGGGAGAAAAGCAGTACTTC. The V and J genes are TRBV4-1 and TRBJ2-7, with D perhaps matching TRBD2 (6 bases). The germline V and J ends were trimmed by 3 bases and 8 bases, with 14 bases remaining between them. Germline assignment: CDR1 MGHRA and CDR2 YSYEKL. The length of the CDR3 is 13 residues.